A selection of T cell receptor beta chains follows, all from one sample in a study of shared clonotypes between healthy human individuals. The table came from immunoSEQ multiplex PCR; TCRdb's copy has only in-frame clones and leaves some out. The table lists roughly 530,000 clones, 96% of them singletons. Sequenced: naive CD4+ T cells sorted from blood. Receptors originate from a woman aged 30 to 39 in good health. The CDR3 runs from the conserved cysteine through the conserved F or W. The order of the fields is D gene, J gene, V gene, CDR3 DNA, CDR3 protein. D genes are given only for firm matches.

>TRBD2|TRBJ2-7|TRBV28
TGTGCCAGCAGTCAGACTAGCGGACGGCGGTACTTC
CASSQTSGRRYF
>.|TRBJ2-7|TRBV5-1
TGCGCCAGCAGCTTGGTGTCTACAGGCTCCTACGAGCAGTACTTC
CASSLVSTGSYEQYF
>TRBD2|TRBJ2-3|TRBV5-1
TGCGCCAGCAGCGCCTCTCTTAGCGGGACCACAGATACGCAGTATTTT
CASSASLSGTTDTQYF
>TRBD1|TRBJ1-1|TRBV28
TGTGCCAGCAGTTCCCCTGGACAGGGTAACACTGAAGCTTTCTTT
CASSSPGQGNTEAFF
>TRBD2|TRBJ2-3|TRBV4-1
TGCGCCAGCAGCCAAGCTATCGGTTCCCCCCAGCGGGAAGGGGATACGCAGTATTTT
CASSQAIGSPQREGDTQYF
>.|TRBJ2-5|TRBV5-5
TGTGCCAGCAGCCCAGGGCGTACCCCACAAGAGACCCAGTACTTC
CASSPGRTPQETQYF
>.|TRBJ2-7|TRBV28
TGTGCCAGCAGTCAGGAGCGGATCTCCTACGAGCAGTACTTC
CASSQERISYEQYF
>TRBD2|TRBJ2-5|TRBV27
TGTGCCAGCAGTTTCCCGAGGACTAGCGGGACCGAGACCCAGTACTTC
CASSFPRTSGTETQYF
>.|TRBJ1-5|TRBV19
TGTGCCAGTAGTATAGGGGTGGCGGGCCAGGGGCAGCCCCAGCATTTT
CASSIGVAGQGQPQHF
>.|TRBJ2-5|TRBV23-1
TGCGCCAGCAGTCAGCAGACCCAGTACTTC
CASSQQTQYF